The clone carrying this TCR beta chain turned up a few times. Participants' own reports of clinical history determined their cohort assignment. Donors in Cohort 3 who had recovered were those with two negative PCRs, healthcare professional clearance, or resolution of their symptoms. This specimen belongs to a study of blood T cell repertoires in COVID-19. The overall study: In each case, the material was cDNA or gDNA derived from T cells, B-cell-depleted T cells, or PBMCs.

The CDR3 length is 15 residues. Germline-derived CDR1 and CDR2 are MNHEY and SVGAGI. V shed 3 bases and J shed 1 base, with 7 bases lying between them. In the authors' methods: Reference gene primers were amplified, and this amplification served to estimate nucleated cell counts. Sequenced by immunoSEQ multiplex PCR; TCRdb stores in-frame clones only, minus some. D and trimming were read from the DNA, whereas the V and J calls and clone size are those reported in that table. This table has approximately 300,000 clones, roughly nine tenths appearing once. This clonotype was sampled from a man between 60 and 75 years old who had recovered from COVID-19. The sequenced sample consisted of PBMCs or T cells enriched from blood (not recorded which). This rearrangement joins TRBV6-5 to TRBJ2-6; no clear D gene. DNA for the CDR3: TGTGCCAGCAGTTATAGCTGGTCTGGGGCCAACGTCCTGACTTTC. It specifies CASSYSWSGANVLTF.